This passage covers 16 T cell receptor beta chains from one sample sequenced in a study of blood T cell repertoires in COVID-19. Method: immunoSEQ multiplex PCR; TCRdb's copy keeps in-frame clones and lacks some. The table lists about 110,000 clones, approximately 80% of them singletons. Sequences were obtained from peripheral blood. The origin of the receptors is a man aged 70 or older with active or convalescent COVID-19.

V and J are TRBV3-1 (or the pseudogene TRBV3-2) and TRBJ2-3; 7 nucleotides match TRBD2. The CDR3 has 13 amino acids. Germline-derived CDR1 and CDR2 are LGHDT and YNNKEL (reference sequence). After removal of 10 bases from V and 0 bases from J, the junction contained 4 bases not matched to a gene. The CDR3 sequence: CAILAESTDTQYF. The CDR3, as DNA: TGTGCCATCCTAGCGGAAAGCACAGATACGCAGTATTTT.

The chain employs TRBV2 and TRBJ2-7; 7 nucleotides align to TRBD1. V dropped 1 base and J dropped 6; count of bases not matched to a gene: 3. In germline, CDR1 is SNHLY, CDR2 FYNNEI. The CDR3 length is 13 residues. The CDR3 DNA reads TGTGCCAGCAGTGAAGGCAGGGGGACCGAGCAGTACTTC. Translated: CASSEGRGTEQYF.

This chain links TRBV6-5 with TRBJ1-1; 7 bases line up with TRBD1. J was trimmed by 6 bases and V by 7 bases; bases with no gene match: 11. Germline V gene data show CDR1 as MNHEY and CDR2 as SVGAGI. This CDR3 is 14 amino acids long. This chain's CDR3 is CASKFTGAVPEAFF. CDR3 nucleotide sequence: TGTGCCAGCAAATTTACAGGGGCGGTCCCTGAAGCTTTCTTT.

This clone was detected once. The chain employs TRBV15 and TRBJ2-7, with TRBD2 identical over 8 bases. The germline V gene has CDR1 LNHNV and CDR2 YYDKDF (reference sequence). Trimming at V came to 3 bases and at J to 0 bases, leaving 13 bases not matched to a gene. The CDR3 sequence is 18 residues long. CDR3 region: CATSSRLVGRAFSYEQYF. For the CDR3, the DNA is TGTGCCACCAGCAGCAGACTGGTCGGGAGGGCCTTCTCCTACGAGCAGTACTTC.

The chain employs TRBV5-6 and TRBJ2-5, with D possibly TRBD2 on 6 matching bases. Trimming left V 6 bases short and J 4 bases short, with 16 bases between. This CDR3 has 14 amino acids. CDR1 and CDR2 (germline): SGHDT, YYEEEE. CDR3 region: CASTSPGVGETQYF. CDR3 nucleotides: TGTGCCAGCACCTCACCGGGAGTCGGAGAGACCCAGTACTTC.

The chain links TRBV5-1 to TRBJ1-3; 9 bases agree with TRBD1. Germline CDR1 SGHRS, CDR2 YFSETQ. The CDR3 is made up of 14 amino acids. The J segment lost 2 bases and the V segment lost 3 bases, leaving 0 bases of the junction unmatched. CDR3 amino acids: CASSWTGAGNTIYF. In DNA form, the CDR3 reads TGCGCCAGCAGCTGGACAGGGGCTGGAAACACCATATATTTT.

This clone has a single count. This rearrangement joins TRBV15 to TRBJ1-1; D remains unclear. V lost 0 bases, J lost 4 bases, and 9 bases lay in between. Germline V CDR1 and CDR2: LNHNV, YYDKDF (reference sequence). The CDR3 loop spans 14 amino acids. The CDR3 region is CATSRDGRGTEAFF. The CDR3 DNA reads as TGTGCCACCAGCAGAGATGGTCGGGGCACTGAAGCTTTCTTT.

The gene calls are TRBV9 and TRBJ2-2; TRBD1 might be the D (6 bases). Between the trimmed V and J ends, which lost 3 bases and 7 bases, there was a span of 16 bases. The CDR3 has 15 residues. CDR1 is SGDLS, CDR2 YYNGEE, per germline. CDR3 in DNA: TGTGCCAGCAGCGCCCAGGGGAGATTCGGCGGGGAGCTGTTTTTT. This encodes CASSAQGRFGGELFF.

The V call is TRBV3-1 (or the pseudogene TRBV3-2), the J call TRBJ2-1, with D uncertain. Trimming stripped 0 bases from V and 3 bases from J, with 12 bases between. Looked up from germline, CDR1 is LGHDT and CDR2 is YNNKEL (reference sequence). This CDR3 region has 16 residues. CDR3 region: CASSQDLAPRYNEQFF. For the CDR3, the DNA is TGTGCCAGCAGCCAAGATCTCGCGCCGCGCTACAATGAGCAGTTCTTC.

This chain connects TRBV28 to TRBJ2-2; 11 nucleotides line up with TRBD2. Germline values: CDR1 MDHEN, CDR2 SYDVKM. With V trimmed by 5 bases and J by 5 bases, 4 bases remained unmatched. This CDR3 is built from 15 residues. The CDR3 loop reads CASSITSGRTGELFF. As DNA, the CDR3 is TGTGCCAGCAGTATTACTAGCGGGAGAACCGGGGAGCTGTTTTTT.

The chain recombines TRBV19 with TRBJ1-1, with D maybe TRBD1 (5 bases). Germline CDR1 reads LNHDA; CDR2 reads SQIVND (reference sequence). This CDR3 spans 13 amino acids. With 4 bases removed from V and 4 bases from J, the gap between germline ends came to 10 bases. CDR3 DNA sequence: TGTGCCAGTAGTACCAGGGTAGCCACTGAAGCTTTCTTT. The encoded protein is CASSTRVATEAFF.

This chain connects TRBV19 to TRBJ2-7; D perhaps matches TRBD2 (5 bases). Per the germline V gene, CDR1 is LNHDA and CDR2 is SQIVND (reference sequence). CDR3 size: 14 residues. V dropped 7 bases and J dropped 3 bases, with 16 bases sitting between them. This chain's CDR3 is CASMRGRGRYEQYF. CDR3 in DNA: TGTGCCAGTATGAGAGGGCGCGGGCGCTACGAGCAGTACTTC. Supplemented by reference TRBV19 and TRBJ2-7, the full variable domain reads DGGITQSPKYLFRKEGQNVTLSCEQNLNHDAMYWYRQDPGQGLRLIYYSQIVNDFQKGDIAEGYSVSREKKESFPLTVTSAQKNPTAFYLCASMRGRGRYEQYFGPGTRLTVT.

This chain connects TRBV30 to TRBJ1-1; D uncertain. Trimming cost V 0 bases and J 1 base, with 9 bases left between them. Germline V gene sequence: CDR1 GTSNPN, CDR2 SVGIG (reference sequence). This CDR3 contains 14 residues. The CDR3 is CAWSVSIGNTEAFF. CDR3 DNA sequence: TGTGCCTGGAGTGTATCAATCGGGAACACTGAAGCTTTCTTT.

This rearrangement joins TRBV11-2 to TRBJ2-3; a possible D gene is TRBD2 (5 bases). This CDR3 is 15 amino acids long. Per the germline V gene, CDR1 is SGHAT and CDR2 is FQNNGV. The V end lost 5 bases, the J end lost 1 base, and 13 bases lay between the germline ends. The CDR3: CASSPVGVGTDTQYF. The DNA of the CDR3 is TGTGCCAGCAGCCCAGTCGGGGTTGGCACAGATACGCAGTATTTT.

The chain joins TRBV5-1 to TRBJ2-1, with 9 bases that match TRBD2. The trim removed 4 bases at V and 5 bases at J, leaving 7 bases unmatched. CDR1 and CDR2 from the germline V gene are SGHRS and YFSETQ. The length of the CDR3 is 15 residues. For the CDR3, the DNA is TGCGCCAGCAGCCCCTGGACTAGCGCCCACAATGAGCAGTTCTTC. Translation gives CASSPWTSAHNEQFF.

The chain combines TRBV15 with TRBJ1-5; D unclear. The CDR3 covers 16 residues. V was cut by 0 bases and J by 3 bases, with 12 bases left in between. Germline lookup yields CDR1 LNHNV and CDR2 YYDKDF (reference sequence). The CDR3 DNA follows: TGTGCCACCAGCAGAGATCGGCAGGAACTCAATCAGCCCCAGCATTTT. Encoded protein: CATSRDRQELNQPQHF.